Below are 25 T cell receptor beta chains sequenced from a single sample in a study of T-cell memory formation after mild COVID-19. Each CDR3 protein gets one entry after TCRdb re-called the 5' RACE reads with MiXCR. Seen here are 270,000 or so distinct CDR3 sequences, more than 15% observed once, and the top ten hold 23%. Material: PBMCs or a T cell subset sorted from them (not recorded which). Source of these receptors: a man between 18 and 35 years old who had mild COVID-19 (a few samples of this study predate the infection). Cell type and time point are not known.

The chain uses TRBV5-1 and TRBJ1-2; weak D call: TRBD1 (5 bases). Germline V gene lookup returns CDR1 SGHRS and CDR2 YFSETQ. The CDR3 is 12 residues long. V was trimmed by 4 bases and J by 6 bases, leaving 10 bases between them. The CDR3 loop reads CASSAPGDGYTF. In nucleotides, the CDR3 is TGCGCCAGCAGCGCGCCGGGGGATGGCTACACCTTC.

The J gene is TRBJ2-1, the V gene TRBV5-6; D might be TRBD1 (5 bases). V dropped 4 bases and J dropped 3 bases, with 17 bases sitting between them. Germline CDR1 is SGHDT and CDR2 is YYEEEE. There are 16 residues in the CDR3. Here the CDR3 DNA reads TGTGCCAGCAGCAGACAGCAAATAAGCCACTACAATGAGCAGTTCTTC. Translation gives CASSRQQISHYNEQFF.

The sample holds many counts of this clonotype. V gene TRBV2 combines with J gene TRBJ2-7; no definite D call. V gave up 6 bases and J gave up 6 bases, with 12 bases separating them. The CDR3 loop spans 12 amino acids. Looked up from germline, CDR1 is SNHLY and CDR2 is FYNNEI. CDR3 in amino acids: CASRDPRFEQYF. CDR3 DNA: TGTGCCAGCAGGGACCCCCGGTTCGAGCAGTACTTC.

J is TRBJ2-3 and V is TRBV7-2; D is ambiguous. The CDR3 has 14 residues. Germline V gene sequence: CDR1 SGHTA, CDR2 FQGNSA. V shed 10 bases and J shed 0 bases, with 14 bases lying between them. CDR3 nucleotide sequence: TGTGCCAATAGGATGTCATCTAGCACAGATACGCAGTATTTT. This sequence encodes CANRMSSSTDTQYF.

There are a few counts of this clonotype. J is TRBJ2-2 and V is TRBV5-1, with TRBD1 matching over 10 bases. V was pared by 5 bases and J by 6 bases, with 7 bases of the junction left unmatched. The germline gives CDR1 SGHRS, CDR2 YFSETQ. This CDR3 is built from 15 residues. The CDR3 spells CASRLGTGEPGELFF. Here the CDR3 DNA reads TGCGCCAGCAGACTCGGGACAGGGGAGCCCGGGGAGCTGTTTTTT.

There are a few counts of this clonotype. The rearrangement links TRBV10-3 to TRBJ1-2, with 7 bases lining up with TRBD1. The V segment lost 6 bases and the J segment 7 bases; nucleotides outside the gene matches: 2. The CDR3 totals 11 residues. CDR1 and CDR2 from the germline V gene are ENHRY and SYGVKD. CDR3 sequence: CAIRQGSGYTF. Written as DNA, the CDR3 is TGTGCCATCAGACAGGGGTCTGGCTACACCTTC.

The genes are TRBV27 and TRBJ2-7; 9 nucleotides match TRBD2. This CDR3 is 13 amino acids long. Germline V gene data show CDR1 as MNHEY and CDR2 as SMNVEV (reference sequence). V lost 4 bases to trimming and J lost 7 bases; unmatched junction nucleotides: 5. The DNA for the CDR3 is TGTGCCAGCAGTTCCGGACTAGCGCTGGAGCAGTACTTC. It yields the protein CASSSGLALEQYF.

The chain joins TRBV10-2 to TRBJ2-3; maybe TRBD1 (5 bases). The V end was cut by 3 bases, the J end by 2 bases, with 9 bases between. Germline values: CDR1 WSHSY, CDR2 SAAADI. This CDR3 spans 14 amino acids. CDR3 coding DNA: TGCGCCAGCAGTGACTGGGGCCTCACAGATACGCAGTATTTT. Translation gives CASSDWGLTDTQYF.

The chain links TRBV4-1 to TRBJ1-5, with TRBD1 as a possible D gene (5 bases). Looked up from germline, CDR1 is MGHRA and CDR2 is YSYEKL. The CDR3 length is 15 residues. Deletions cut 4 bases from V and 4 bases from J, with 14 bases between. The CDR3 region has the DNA TGCGCCAGCAGCCGGGGATGGGACGTTAATCAGCCCCAGCATTTT. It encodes CASSRGWDVNQPQHF.

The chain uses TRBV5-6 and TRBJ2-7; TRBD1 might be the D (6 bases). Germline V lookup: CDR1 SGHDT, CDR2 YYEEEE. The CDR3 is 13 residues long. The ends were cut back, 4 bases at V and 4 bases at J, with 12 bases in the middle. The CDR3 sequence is CASSLTTGYEQYF. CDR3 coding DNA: TGTGCCAGCAGCCTAACTACAGGGTACGAGCAGTACTTC.

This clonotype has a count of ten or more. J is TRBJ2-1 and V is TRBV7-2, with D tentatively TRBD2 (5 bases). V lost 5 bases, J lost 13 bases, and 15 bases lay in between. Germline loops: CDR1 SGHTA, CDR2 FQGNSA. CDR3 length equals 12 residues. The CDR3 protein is CASSLIFGVQFF. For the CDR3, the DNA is TGTGCCAGCAGCCTGATCTTCGGGGTTCAGTTCTTC.

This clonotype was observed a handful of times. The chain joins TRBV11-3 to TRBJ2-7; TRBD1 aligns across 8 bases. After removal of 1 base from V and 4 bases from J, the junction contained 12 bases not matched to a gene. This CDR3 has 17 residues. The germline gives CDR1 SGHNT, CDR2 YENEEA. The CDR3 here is CASSLGTRAGGHYEQYF. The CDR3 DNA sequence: TGTGCCAGCAGCTTAGGCACGAGGGCAGGGGGCCATTACGAGCAGTACTTC.

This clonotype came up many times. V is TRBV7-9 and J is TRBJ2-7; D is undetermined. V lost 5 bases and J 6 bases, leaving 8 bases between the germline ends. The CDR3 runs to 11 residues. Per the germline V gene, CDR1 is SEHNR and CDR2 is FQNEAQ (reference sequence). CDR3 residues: CASSRSSEQYF. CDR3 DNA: TGTGCCAGCAGCCGTAGTTCCGAGCAGTACTTC. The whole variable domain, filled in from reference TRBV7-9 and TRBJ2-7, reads DTGVSQNPRHKITKRGQNVTFRCDPISEHNRLYWYRQTLGQGPEFLTYFQNEAQLEKSRLLSDRFSAERPKGSFSTLEIQRTEQGDSAMYLCASSRSSEQYFGPGTRLTVT.

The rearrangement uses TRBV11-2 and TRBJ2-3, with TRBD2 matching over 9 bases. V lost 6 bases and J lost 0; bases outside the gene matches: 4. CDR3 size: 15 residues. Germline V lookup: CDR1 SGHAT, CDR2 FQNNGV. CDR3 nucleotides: TGTGCCAGCAGATCTAGCGGGGCGAGCACAGATACGCAGTATTTT. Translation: CASRSSGASTDTQYF.

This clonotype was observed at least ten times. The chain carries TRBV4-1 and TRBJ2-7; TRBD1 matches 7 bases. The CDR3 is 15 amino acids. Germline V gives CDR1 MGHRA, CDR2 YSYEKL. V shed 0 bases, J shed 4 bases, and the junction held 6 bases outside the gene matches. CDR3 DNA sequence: TGCGCCAGCAGCCAAGAATGGGACAGACTATACGAGCAGTACTTC. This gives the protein CASSQEWDRLYEQYF.

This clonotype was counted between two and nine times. CDR3 region: CATSDPGYGETQYF. The DNA for the CDR3 is TGTGCCACCAGTGATCCTGGGTATGGGGAGACCCAGTACTTC. This sequence joins TRBV24-1 and TRBJ2-5, with no clear D. The V gene lost 3 bases and the J gene lost 5 bases, with 12 bases spanning the gap. The germline V gene has CDR1 KGHDR and CDR2 SFDVKD. The CDR3 is made up of 14 amino acids.

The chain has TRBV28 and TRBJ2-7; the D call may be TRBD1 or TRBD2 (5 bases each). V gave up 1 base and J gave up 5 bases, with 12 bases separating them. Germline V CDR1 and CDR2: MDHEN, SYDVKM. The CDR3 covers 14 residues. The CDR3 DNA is TGTGCCAGCAGTTTATTGAGGGGTATCCACGAGCAGTACGTC. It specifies CASSLLRGIHEQYV.

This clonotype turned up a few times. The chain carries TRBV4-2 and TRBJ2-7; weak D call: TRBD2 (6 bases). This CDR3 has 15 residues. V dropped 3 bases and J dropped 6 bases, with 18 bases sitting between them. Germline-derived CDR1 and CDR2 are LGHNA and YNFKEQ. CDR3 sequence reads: CASSQGEAEGREQYF. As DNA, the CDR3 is TGTGCCAGCAGCCAGGGGGAGGCTGAGGGTCGCGAGCAGTACTTC.

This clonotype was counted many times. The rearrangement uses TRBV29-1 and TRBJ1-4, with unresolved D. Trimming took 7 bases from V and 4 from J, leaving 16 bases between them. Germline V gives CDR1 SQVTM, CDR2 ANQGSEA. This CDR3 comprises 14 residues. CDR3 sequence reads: CSANVGGRNEKLFF. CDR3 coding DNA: TGCAGCGCAAATGTCGGCGGCCGTAATGAAAAACTGTTTTTT.

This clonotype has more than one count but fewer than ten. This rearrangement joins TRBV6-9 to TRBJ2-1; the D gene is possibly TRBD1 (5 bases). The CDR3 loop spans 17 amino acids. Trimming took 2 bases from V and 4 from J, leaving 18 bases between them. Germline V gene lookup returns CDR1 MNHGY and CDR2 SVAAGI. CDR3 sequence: CASSYLRPRVSYNEQFF. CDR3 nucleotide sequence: TGTGCCAGCAGTTATCTTAGGCCCAGGGTCTCGTACAATGAGCAGTTCTTC.

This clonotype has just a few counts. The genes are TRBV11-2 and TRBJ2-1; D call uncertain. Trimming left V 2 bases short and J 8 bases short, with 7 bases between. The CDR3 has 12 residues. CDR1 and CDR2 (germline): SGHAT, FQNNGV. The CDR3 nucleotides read TGTGCCAGCAGCTTACATGGCGATGAGCAGTTCTTC. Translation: CASSLHGDEQFF.

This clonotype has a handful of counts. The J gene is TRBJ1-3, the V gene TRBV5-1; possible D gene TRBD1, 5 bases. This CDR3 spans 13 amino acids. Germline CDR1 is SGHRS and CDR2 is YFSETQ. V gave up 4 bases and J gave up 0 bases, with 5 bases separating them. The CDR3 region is CASSGASGNTIYF. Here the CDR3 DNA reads TGCGCCAGCAGCGGGGCCTCTGGAAACACCATATATTTT.

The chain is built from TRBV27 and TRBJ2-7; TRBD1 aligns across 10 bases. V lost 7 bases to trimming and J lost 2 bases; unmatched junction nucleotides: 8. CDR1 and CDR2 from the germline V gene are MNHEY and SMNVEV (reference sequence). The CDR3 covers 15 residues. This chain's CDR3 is CASMRQGAQPYEQYV. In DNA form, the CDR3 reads TGTGCCAGCATGAGACAGGGGGCGCAGCCCTACGAGCAGTACGTC.

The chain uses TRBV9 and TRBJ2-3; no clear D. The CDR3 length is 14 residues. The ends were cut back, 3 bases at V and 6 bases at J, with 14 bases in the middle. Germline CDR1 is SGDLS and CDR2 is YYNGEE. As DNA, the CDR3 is TGTGCCAGCAGCGACCCCGGGCCTGGGGATACGCAGTATTTT. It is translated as CASSDPGPGDTQYF.

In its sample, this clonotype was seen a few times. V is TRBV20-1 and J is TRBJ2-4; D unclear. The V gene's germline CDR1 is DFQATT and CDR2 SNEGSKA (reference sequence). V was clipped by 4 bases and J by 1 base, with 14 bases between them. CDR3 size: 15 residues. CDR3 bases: TGCAGTGCTACCCTCCCGTACGTCGCCAAAAACATTCAGTACTTC. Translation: CSATLPYVAKNIQYF.